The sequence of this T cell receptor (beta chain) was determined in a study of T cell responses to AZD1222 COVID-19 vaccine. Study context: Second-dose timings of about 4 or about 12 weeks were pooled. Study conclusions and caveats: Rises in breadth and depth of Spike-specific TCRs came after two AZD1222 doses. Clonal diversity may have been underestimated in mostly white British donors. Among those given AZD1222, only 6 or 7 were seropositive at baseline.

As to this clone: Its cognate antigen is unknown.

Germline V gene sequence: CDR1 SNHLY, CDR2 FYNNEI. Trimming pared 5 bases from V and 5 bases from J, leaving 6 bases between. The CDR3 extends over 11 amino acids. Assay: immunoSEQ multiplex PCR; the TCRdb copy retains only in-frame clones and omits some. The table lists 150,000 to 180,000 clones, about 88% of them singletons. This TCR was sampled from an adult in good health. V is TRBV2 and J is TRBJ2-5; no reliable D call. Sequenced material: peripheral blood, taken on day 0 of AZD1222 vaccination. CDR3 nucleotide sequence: TGTGCCAGCAGTACCATGGAGACCCAGTACTTC. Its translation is CASSTMETQYF.